This entry features one TCR beta chain sequence. J gave up 2 bases and V 3 bases, and 3 bases lay outside the gene matches. Germline CDR1 is MGHRA and CDR2 is YSYEKL. The CDR3 has 15 amino acids. This sample is part of a study of blood T cell repertoires in COVID-19. Profiled with immunoSEQ multiplex PCR; TCRdb holds only in-frame clones, not every one. Of about 200,000 clones listed, 60% to 85% are singletons. The receptor comes from a woman between 65 and 79 years old with acute or convalescent COVID-19. The source material was peripheral blood. This sequence joins TRBV4-1 and TRBJ2-3, with 9 bases fitting TRBD2. The CDR3 is CASSQREGSTDTQYF. DNA of the CDR3: TGCGCCAGCAGCCAGCGGGAGGGATCCACAGATACGCAGTATTTT.